Listed below are T cell receptor beta chains from one sample, sequenced in a study of T cells in Graves' hyperthyroidism and ophthalmopathy. Each CDR3 protein is one row after TCRdb ran MiXCR on the multiplex PCR reads. The data show hundreds of thousands of distinct CDR3 sequences, with about two fifths seen just once and 8.9% held by the top ten. Source material: blood. The receptors here all came from a man between 18 and 29 years old with Graves' hyperthyroidism. The CDR3 runs from the conserved cysteine through the conserved F or W. A D gene is named only where the DNA matches it firmly.

V	length	D	J	CDR3
TRBV2	15	-	TRBJ1-6	CASPYEGPYNSPLHF
TRBV7-9	14	-	TRBJ2-7	CASSSVGQVYEQYF
TRBV12-3/TRBV12-4	16	-	TRBJ2-7	CASSSFVTGKPYEQYF
TRBV10-3	14	-	TRBJ1-3	CANKAPRGGNTIYF
TRBV2	15	-	TRBJ1-3	CASSYRASLGNTIYF
TRBV6-1	13	-	TRBJ1-5	CATRTAIIETQHF
TRBV10-3	12	-	TRBJ2-5	CAIKEGLGTQYF
TRBV12-3/TRBV12-4	16	-	TRBJ1-4	CASSLGFRVDGEKLFF
TRBV19	13	-	TRBJ1-1	CASITDTNTEAFF
TRBV5-5	13	-	TRBJ1-2	CASSDVAEIGYTF
TRBV7-2	13	-	TRBJ2-7	CASSFGTTYEQYF
TRBV12-3/TRBV12-4	18	-	TRBJ1-5	CASSLGVGGKYSNQPQHF
TRBV5-8	13	TRBD1	TRBJ1-6	CASSWTGYSPLHF
TRBV10-3	15	-	TRBJ2-2	CAISESLTATGELFF
TRBV7-2	17	-	TRBJ1-5	CASSREGPGTMGQPQHF
TRBV2	16	-	TRBJ1-2	CASSAPLDSINYGYTF
TRBV7-8	14	TRBD2	TRBJ2-7	CASSSDGGAYEQYF
TRBV29-1	11	-	TRBJ2-2	CSATWGGELFF
TRBV7-9	14	TRBD1	TRBJ1-1	CASRTAGGDTEAFF
TRBV20-1	14	-	TRBJ1-5	CSARGGAQTETQHF
TRBV2	13	-	TRBJ1-6	CASSGSQSSPLHF
TRBV19	13	-	TRBJ1-1	CASSSGWRTEAFF
TRBV27	15	-	TRBJ1-5	CASGYQSSGNQPQHF
TRBV6-5	15	-	TRBJ2-7	CASSYSIGPTYEQYF
TRBV12-3/TRBV12-4	15	TRBD1	TRBJ1-3	CASRSTGESGNTIYF
TRBV5-1	15	TRBD1	TRBJ1-1	CASSLSTGANTEAFF
TRBV27	14	-	TRBJ2-2	CASSLWGYTGELFF